The 14 T cell receptor gamma chains in this list originate from one sample, sequenced in a study of gamma-delta T cells after stem cell transplantation. TCRdb redid clone calling on the RT-PCR reads using CATT. The table shows some 200 gamma-chain clones, with under 20% occurring only once. Material: gamma-delta T cells. These receptors originate from a human donor. It is not recorded whose cells these are; they may come from a transplant donor.

This clone has just a few counts. The gene calls are TRGV9 and TRGJP. TCRdb gives no J gene; it was assigned here by matching the DNA to germline. Germline V gives CDR1 GITISATS, CDR2 ISYDGTV (reference sequence). This CDR3 has 15 amino acids. Trimming cost V 5 bases and J 7 bases; bases outside gene matches: 5. The CDR3 coding sequence is TGTGCCTTGTGGGGGGTCGAGTTGGGCAAAAAAATCAAGGTATTT. It codes for CALWGVELGKKIKVF.

This clone is large. The chain links TRGV9 to TRGJP. No J segment appears in TCRdb, so it was assigned here by matching the sequence to germline. From germline, CDR1 is GITISATS and CDR2 ISYDGTV (reference sequence). V dropped 4 bases and J dropped 4; count of bases not matched to a gene: 4. The CDR3 consists of 16 residues. DNA for the CDR3: TGTGCCTTGTGGGACTCTCAAGAGTTGGGCAAAAAAATCAAGGTATTT. Encoded protein: CALWDSQELGKKIKVF.

This clone showed up just a few times. This likely reflects a read error, since a far larger clone is one base away. The chain combines TRGV9 with TRGJP. No J segment appears in TCRdb, so it was assigned here by matching the sequence to germline. Germline-derived CDR1 and CDR2 are GITISATS and ISYDGTV (reference sequence). This CDR3 has 16 residues. CDR3: CALWELQESGKKIKVF. In DNA, the CDR3 is TGTGCCTTGTGGGAGCTACAAGAGTCGGGCAAAAAAATCAAGGTATTT.

This clone has just a few counts. This likely reflects a read error, since a far larger clone is one base away. The chain carries TRGV9 and TRGJP. The J gene, not given by TCRdb, was assigned here from a germline match of the nucleotide sequence. CDR3 length equals 16 residues. Germline V CDR1 and CDR2: GITISATS, ISYDGTV (reference sequence). Losses at the gene ends were 0 bases for V and 9 bases for J; bases not matched to a gene: 5. The CDR3 is CALWEVIGLGKKIKVF. Here the CDR3 DNA reads TGTGCCTTGTGGGAGGTGATAGGGTTGGGCAAAAAAATCAAGGTATTT.

Concerning this clone: The protein recorded in TCRdb matches a much larger clone and deviates from this DNA's translation at residue 9, suggesting a read error; the protein here is obtained by translating the DNA. V is TRGV9 and J is TRGJP. TCRdb is silent on the J gene; assignment here came from matching the DNA to germline. This CDR3 is built from 16 residues. Germline loops: CDR1 GITISATS, CDR2 ISYDGTV (reference sequence). The CDR3 DNA is TGTGCCTTGTGGGAGGTCCAAGAGTCGGGCAAAAAAATCAAGGTATTT. This sequence encodes CALWEVQESGKKIKVF.

This chain uses TRGV9 with TRGJP. No J segment appears in TCRdb, so it was assigned here by matching the sequence to germline. V gave up 0 bases and J gave up 8 bases; unmatched junction bases: 4. The CDR3 is made up of 16 amino acids. CDR1 is GITISATS, CDR2 ISYDGTV, per germline (reference sequence). The CDR3 spells CALWEVHKLGKKIKVF. The CDR3 nucleotides are TGTGCCTTGTGGGAGGTGCACAAGTTGGGCAAAAAAATCAAGGTATTT.

This clone counts as large. V usage is TRGV9 and J usage is TRGJP1. As TCRdb names no J gene, one was assigned here on the basis of a DNA match to germline. Germline V CDR1 and CDR2: GITISATS, ISYDGTV (reference sequence). Trimming removed 2 bases from V and 2 bases from J; junction bases left unmatched: 5. The CDR3 is 15 amino acids. This CDR3 reads CALWEARTTGWFKIF. Written as DNA, the CDR3 is TGTGCCTTGTGGGAGGCGCGGACCACTGGTTGGTTCAAGATATTT.

This clone showed up just a few times. The protein in TCRdb stems from a much larger clone and differs at residue 13 from this DNA's translation, likely a read error; here the protein is translated from the DNA. This sequence joins TRGV2 and TRGJP1. The CDR3 runs 16 residues. Per germline, CDR1 EGSNGY and CDR2 YDSYNSKV. The CDR3 here is CATWDGRFTTGWLKIF. The DNA for the CDR3 is TGTGCCACCTGGGACGGGCGGTTTACCACTGGTTGGCTCAAGATATTT.

Only a few counts were recorded for this clone. A far larger clone differs by one base, so this is likely a read error. V gene TRGV9 combines with J gene TRGJ1 or TRGJ2. In the absence of a J gene in TCRdb, the DNA was matched to germline to assign it here. The germline gives CDR1 GITISATS, CDR2 ISYDGTV (reference sequence). Unmatched junction bases numbered 4, after V lost 5 bases and J lost 3 bases. This CDR3 has 12 amino acids. CDR3 loop: CALWGAYYKKLF. The CDR3, as DNA: TGTGCCTTGTGGGGGGCTTATTATAAGAAACTCTTT.

This clone was seen a few times. V and J are TRGV9 and TRGJP. The J gene, not given by TCRdb, was assigned here from a germline match of the nucleotide sequence. The CDR3 length is 17 residues. V gave up 0 bases and J gave up 6 bases; unmatched junction bases: 5. From germline, CDR1 is GITISATS and CDR2 ISYDGTV (reference sequence). CDR3 DNA sequence: TGTGCCTTGTGGGAGGTGTTCTCAGAGTTGGGCAAAAAAATCAAGGTATTT. Encoded protein: CALWEVFSELGKKIKVF.

Relative to its sample, this clone is hyperexpanded. This sample includes further DNA sequences coding for the same CDR3. V gene TRGV9 combines with J gene TRGJP. No J segment appears in TCRdb, so it was assigned here by matching the sequence to germline. This CDR3 has 16 amino acids. V was pared by 0 bases and J by 4 bases, with 0 bases of the junction left unmatched. Per the germline V gene, CDR1 is GITISATS and CDR2 is ISYDGTV (reference sequence). CDR3 sequence reads: CALWEVQELGKKIKVF. Written as DNA, the CDR3 is TGTGCCTTGTGGGAGGTGCAAGAGTTGGGCAAAAAAATCAAGGTATTT.

By sample share, this clone is large. Written as DNA, the CDR3 is TGTGCCTTGTGGGAGGTGCAGGGAGAGTTGGGCAAAAAAATCAAGGTATTT. Its protein product is CALWEVQGELGKKIKVF. The gene calls are TRGV9 and TRGJP. No J gene is reported in TCRdb; it was inferred here by comparing the DNA with germline. Germline V lookup: CDR1 GITISATS, CDR2 ISYDGTV (reference sequence). CDR3 length: 17 amino acids. The V and J ends lost 0 bases and 6 bases, in that order; junction bases with no gene match: 5.

In its sample, this clone is large. With a far larger clone one base away, a read error is the likely cause. J is TRGJP and V is TRGV9. Assignment of the J gene here rests on matching the DNA to germline, because TCRdb gives none. CDR1 GITISATS and CDR2 ISYDGTV come from the germline V gene (reference sequence). The length of the CDR3 is 16 residues. V lost 3 bases, J lost 4 bases, and 3 bases stayed unmatched. In nucleotides, the CDR3 is TGTGCCTTGTGGGAGATACAAGAGTTGGGCAAAAAAATCAAGGTATTT. Protein: CALWEIQELGKKIKVF.

Worth noting for this clone: A read error is the likely source, as a far larger clone sits one nucleotide away. The rearrangement joins TRGV9 to TRGJP. TCRdb is silent on the J gene; assignment here came from matching the DNA to germline. The CDR3 has 13 amino acids. J gave up 19 bases and V 4 bases, and 10 bases lay outside the gene matches. Germline CDR1 is GITISATS and CDR2 is ISYDGTV (reference sequence). In nucleotides, the CDR3 is TGTGCCTTGTGGGATCCTCGGCGGAAAATCAAGGTATTT. Translation: CALWDPRRKIKVF.